This TCR beta chain was sequenced during a study of shared clonotypes between healthy human individuals. The CDR3 has 14 residues. Trimming removed 7 bases at V and 0 bases at J, with 9 bases between. The germline V gene has CDR1 LNHDA and CDR2 SQIVND (reference sequence). Regarding the study as a whole: The genetic and exposure-history diversity represented was limited by few donors. Estimated richness values were generally larger in naive subsets than in memory subsets. With a few donors compared, 4% to 5% of naive CD4 clonotypes were shared.

Once extracted for a subset, genomic DNA was divided evenly among several immunoSEQ plates. TCRdb's table, derived via immunoSEQ multiplex PCR, lists solely in-frame clones and lacks some. The sample lists fewer than 850,000 clones, more than 70% occurring once. To note about this clone: The antigen is unknown.

This TCR was sampled from a woman aged 25 to 39 in good health. This sequence joins TRBV19 and TRBJ2-2; D possibly corresponds to TRBD2 (6 bases). The specimen sequenced was memory CD4+ T cells sorted from blood. Subset given: CD45RA-negative fraction. The CDR3 nucleotides read TGTGCCAGTACTCGGGGGACGAACACCGGGGAGCTGTTTTTT. It translates to CASTRGTNTGELFF.